What follows are 15 T cell receptor beta chains derived from one specimen sequenced in a study of T cell changes during pregnancy in multiple sclerosis. Some clones are missing from TCRdb's copy, which holds only in-frame ones; the method was immunoSEQ multiplex PCR. The sample consists of about 40,000 clones, roughly nine tenths of them appearing once. This sample comprised CD4+ T cells from peripheral blood mononuclear cells, obtained before pregnancy. The receptors shown here come from a female donor with multiple sclerosis, enrolled in a pregnancy study.

The CDR3 DNA reads as TGTGCCAGCAGCTTGGGACAGACAGGAGGCTACACCTTC. Encoded protein: CASSLGQTGGYTF. The chain has TRBV7-9 and TRBJ1-2; 7 positions agree with TRBD1. J gave up 8 bases and V 3 bases, and 6 bases lay outside the gene matches. The CDR3 contains 13 residues. Germline CDR1 SEHNR, CDR2 FQNEAQ (reference sequence).

This clone was observed a few times. V and J are TRBV7-3 and TRBJ2-1; TRBD2 matches 8 bases. The CDR3 consists of 15 residues. The germline CDR1 and CDR2 sequences are SGHTA and FQGTGA. The V gene end was trimmed by 5 bases and the J gene end by 6 bases; junction bases not matched to a gene: 9. The CDR3 region has the DNA TGTGCCAGCAGCCGAACAAGTGCGGGAGGCAATGAGCAGTTCTTC. This encodes CASSRTSAGGNEQFF.

The rearrangement uses TRBV7-9 and TRBJ1-1; 8 nucleotides line up with TRBD1. V shed 2 bases, J shed 1 base, and the junction held 0 bases outside the gene matches. This CDR3 is built from 14 residues. Germline CDR1 and CDR2: SEHNR and FQNEAQ (reference sequence). This CDR3 is CASSLTGGNTEAFF. The CDR3 DNA follows: TGTGCCAGCAGCTTAACAGGGGGGAACACTGAAGCTTTCTTT.

The chain links TRBV5-1 to TRBJ2-1, with 10 positions matching TRBD2. The CDR3 totals 15 residues. V lost 4 bases to trimming and J lost 2 bases; unmatched junction nucleotides: 3. CDR1 is SGHRS, CDR2 YFSETQ, per germline. This CDR3 is CASSLSGRAYNEQFF. The CDR3 coding sequence is TGCGCCAGCAGCCTAAGCGGGAGGGCCTACAATGAGCAGTTCTTC.

This clone was detected only once. The chain links TRBV5-4 to TRBJ1-2; TRBD1 is a possible D gene (6 bases). CDR1 is SGHNT and CDR2 is YYREEE in the germline V gene (reference sequence). The CDR3 contains 12 residues. Trimming removed 10 bases at V and 5 bases at J, with 15 bases between. CDR3 coding DNA: TGTGCCTCGCGAGGACAGAAATATGGCTACACCTTC. This gives the protein CASRGQKYGYTF.

This clone was observed a few times. The chain joins TRBV5-1 to TRBJ2-1; 10 bases are shared with TRBD2. From germline, CDR1 is SGHRS and CDR2 YFSETQ. The CDR3 totals 17 residues. The V and J ends lost 5 bases and 4 bases, in that order; junction bases with no gene match: 12. For the CDR3, the DNA is TGCGCCAGCAGGCGAACCTCGGCTAGCGGGGGATACAATGAGCAGTTCTTC. The encoded protein is CASRRTSASGGYNEQFF. The entire variable domain, with the rest obtained from reference TRBV5-1 and TRBJ2-1, is as follows: KAGVTQTPRYLIKTRGQQVTLSCSPISGHRSVSWYQQTPGQGLQFLFEYFSETQRNKGNFPGRFSGRQFSNSRSEMNVSTLELGDSALYLCASRRTSASGGYNEQFFGPGTRLTVL.

J is TRBJ2-5 and V is TRBV28; D perhaps matches TRBD1 (6 bases). The CDR3 has 16 residues. V lost 5 bases and J 4 bases, leaving 20 bases between the germline ends. Germline CDR1 and CDR2: MDHEN and SYDVKM. This CDR3 is CASSTSADRRGETQYF. Written as DNA, the CDR3 is TGTGCCAGCAGTACCTCGGCCGACAGGCGTGGAGAGACCCAGTACTTC.

CDR3 loop: CASSDPSKGNTIYF. The CDR3 DNA is TGTGCCAGCAGTGATCCCAGTAAAGGAAACACCATATATTTT. The chain uses TRBV25-1 and TRBJ1-3; the D is unclear. Germline-derived CDR1 and CDR2 are MGHDK and SYGVNS. This CDR3 comprises 14 residues. V lost 3 bases, J lost 4 bases, and 10 bases lay in between.

The gene calls are TRBV5-1 and TRBJ1-1, with a weak D call TRBD1 (6 bases). The V end was cut by 1 base, the J end by 2 bases, with 9 bases between. This CDR3 contains 14 residues. Germline CDR1 and CDR2: SGHRS and YFSETQ. CDR3 DNA: TGCGCCAGCAGCTTGACAGGGCCCAACACTGAAGCTTTCTTT. Protein: CASSLTGPNTEAFF.

The chain joins TRBV19 to TRBJ1-2; possible D gene TRBD1, 6 bases. Trimming took off 9 bases at V and 7 bases at J, with 18 bases between the two ends. The CDR3 sequence is 13 residues long. The germline V gene has CDR1 LNHDA and CDR2 SQIVND (reference sequence). The CDR3 region is CASQGTVLGGYTF. The CDR3 DNA sequence: TGTGCCAGCCAGGGGACGGTTTTGGGTGGCTACACCTTC.

V and J are TRBV5-6 and TRBJ1-1; perhaps TRBD1 as D (6 bases). CDR1 and CDR2 (germline): SGHDT, YYEEEE. The CDR3 totals 15 residues. Trimming cost V 1 base and J 0 bases, with 10 bases left between them. CDR3 protein: CASSLWGLLNTEAFF. The CDR3 coding sequence is TGTGCCAGCAGCTTGTGGGGGCTACTGAACACTGAAGCTTTCTTT.

This chain connects TRBV28 to TRBJ1-5, with 7 nucleotides matching TRBD1. V was pared by 7 bases and J by 2 bases, with 5 bases of the junction left unmatched. The germline V gene encodes CDR1 MDHEN and CDR2 SYDVKM. CDR3 length equals 14 residues. The CDR3 loop is CASKGGTGNQPQHF. DNA for the CDR3: TGTGCCAGCAAGGGTGGGACAGGCAATCAGCCCCAGCATTTT.

The chain employs TRBV28 and TRBJ2-3, with TRBD2 matching 11 bases. The CDR3 spans 15 residues. With 6 bases clipped from V and 4 bases from J, the junction kept 6 bases outside the gene matches. Looked up from germline, CDR1 is MDHEN and CDR2 is SYDVKM. This chain's CDR3 is CASSDPGLAADTQYF. DNA of the CDR3: TGTGCCAGCAGCGATCCGGGACTAGCGGCAGATACGCAGTATTTT.

This chain joins TRBV18 and TRBJ2-2, with D hard to call. The CDR3 contains 15 residues. CDR1 and CDR2 from the germline V gene are KGHSH and LQKENI. The V gene lost 3 bases and the J gene lost 1 base, with 9 bases spanning the gap. The CDR3 bases are TGTGCCAGCTCACCCGATCCAGGGAACACCGGGGAGCTGTTTTTT. It is translated as CASSPDPGNTGELFF.

The chain has TRBV30 and TRBJ2-1, with 8 bases matching TRBD2. V gave up 7 bases and J gave up 5 bases; unmatched junction bases: 13. The CDR3 is 15 amino acids. The germline V gene encodes CDR1 GTSNPN and CDR2 SVGIG (reference sequence). CDR3 amino acids: CASNPSGRANNEQFF. DNA of the CDR3: TGTGCCTCCAATCCCTCCGGGAGGGCTAACAATGAGCAGTTCTTC.